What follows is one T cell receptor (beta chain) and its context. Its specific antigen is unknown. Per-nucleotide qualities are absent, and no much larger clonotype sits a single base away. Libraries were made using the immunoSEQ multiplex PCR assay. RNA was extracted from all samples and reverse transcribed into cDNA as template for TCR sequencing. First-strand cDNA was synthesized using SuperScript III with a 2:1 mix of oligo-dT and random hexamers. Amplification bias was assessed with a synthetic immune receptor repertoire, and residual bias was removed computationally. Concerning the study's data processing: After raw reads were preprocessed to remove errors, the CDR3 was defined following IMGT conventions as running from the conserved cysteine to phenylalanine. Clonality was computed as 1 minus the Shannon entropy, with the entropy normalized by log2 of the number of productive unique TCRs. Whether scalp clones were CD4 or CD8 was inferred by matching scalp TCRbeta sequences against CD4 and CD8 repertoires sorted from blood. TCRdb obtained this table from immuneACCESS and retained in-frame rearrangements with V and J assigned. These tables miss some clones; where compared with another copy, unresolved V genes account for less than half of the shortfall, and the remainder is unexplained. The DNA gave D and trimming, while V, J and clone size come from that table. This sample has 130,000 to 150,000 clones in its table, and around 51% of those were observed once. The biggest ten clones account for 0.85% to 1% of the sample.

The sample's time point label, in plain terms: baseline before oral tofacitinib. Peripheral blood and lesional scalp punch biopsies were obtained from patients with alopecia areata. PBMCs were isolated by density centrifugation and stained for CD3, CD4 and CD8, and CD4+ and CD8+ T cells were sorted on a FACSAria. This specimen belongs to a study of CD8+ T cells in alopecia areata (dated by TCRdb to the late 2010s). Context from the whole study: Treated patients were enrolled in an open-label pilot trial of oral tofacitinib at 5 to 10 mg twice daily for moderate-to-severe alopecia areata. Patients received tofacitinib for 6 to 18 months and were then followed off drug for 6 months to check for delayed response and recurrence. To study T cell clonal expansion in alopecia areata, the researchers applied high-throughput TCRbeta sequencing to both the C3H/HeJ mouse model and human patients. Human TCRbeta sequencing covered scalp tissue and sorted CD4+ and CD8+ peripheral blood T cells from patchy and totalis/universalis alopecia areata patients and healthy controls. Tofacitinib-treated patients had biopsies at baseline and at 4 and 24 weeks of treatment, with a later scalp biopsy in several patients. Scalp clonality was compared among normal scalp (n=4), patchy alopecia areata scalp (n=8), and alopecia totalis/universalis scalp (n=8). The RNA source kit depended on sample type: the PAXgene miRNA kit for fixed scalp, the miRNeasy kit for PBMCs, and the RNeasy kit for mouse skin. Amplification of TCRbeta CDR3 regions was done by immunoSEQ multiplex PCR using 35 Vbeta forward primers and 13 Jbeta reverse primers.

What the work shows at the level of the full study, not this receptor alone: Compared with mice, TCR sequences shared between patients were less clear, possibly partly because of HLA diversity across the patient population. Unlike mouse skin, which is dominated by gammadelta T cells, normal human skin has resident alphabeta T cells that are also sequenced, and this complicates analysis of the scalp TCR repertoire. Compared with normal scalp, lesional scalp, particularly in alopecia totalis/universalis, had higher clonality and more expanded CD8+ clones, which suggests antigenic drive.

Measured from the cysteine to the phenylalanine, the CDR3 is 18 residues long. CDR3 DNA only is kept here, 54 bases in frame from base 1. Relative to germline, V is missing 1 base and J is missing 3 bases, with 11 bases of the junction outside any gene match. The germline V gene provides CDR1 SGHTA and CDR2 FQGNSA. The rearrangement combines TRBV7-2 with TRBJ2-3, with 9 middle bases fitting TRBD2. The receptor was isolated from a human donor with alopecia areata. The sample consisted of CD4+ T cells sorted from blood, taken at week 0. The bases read TGTGCCAGCAGCTTAGGGTGGTTAGCGGGAGTGGGGACAGATACGCAGTATTTT. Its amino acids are CASSLGWLAGVGTDTQYF.